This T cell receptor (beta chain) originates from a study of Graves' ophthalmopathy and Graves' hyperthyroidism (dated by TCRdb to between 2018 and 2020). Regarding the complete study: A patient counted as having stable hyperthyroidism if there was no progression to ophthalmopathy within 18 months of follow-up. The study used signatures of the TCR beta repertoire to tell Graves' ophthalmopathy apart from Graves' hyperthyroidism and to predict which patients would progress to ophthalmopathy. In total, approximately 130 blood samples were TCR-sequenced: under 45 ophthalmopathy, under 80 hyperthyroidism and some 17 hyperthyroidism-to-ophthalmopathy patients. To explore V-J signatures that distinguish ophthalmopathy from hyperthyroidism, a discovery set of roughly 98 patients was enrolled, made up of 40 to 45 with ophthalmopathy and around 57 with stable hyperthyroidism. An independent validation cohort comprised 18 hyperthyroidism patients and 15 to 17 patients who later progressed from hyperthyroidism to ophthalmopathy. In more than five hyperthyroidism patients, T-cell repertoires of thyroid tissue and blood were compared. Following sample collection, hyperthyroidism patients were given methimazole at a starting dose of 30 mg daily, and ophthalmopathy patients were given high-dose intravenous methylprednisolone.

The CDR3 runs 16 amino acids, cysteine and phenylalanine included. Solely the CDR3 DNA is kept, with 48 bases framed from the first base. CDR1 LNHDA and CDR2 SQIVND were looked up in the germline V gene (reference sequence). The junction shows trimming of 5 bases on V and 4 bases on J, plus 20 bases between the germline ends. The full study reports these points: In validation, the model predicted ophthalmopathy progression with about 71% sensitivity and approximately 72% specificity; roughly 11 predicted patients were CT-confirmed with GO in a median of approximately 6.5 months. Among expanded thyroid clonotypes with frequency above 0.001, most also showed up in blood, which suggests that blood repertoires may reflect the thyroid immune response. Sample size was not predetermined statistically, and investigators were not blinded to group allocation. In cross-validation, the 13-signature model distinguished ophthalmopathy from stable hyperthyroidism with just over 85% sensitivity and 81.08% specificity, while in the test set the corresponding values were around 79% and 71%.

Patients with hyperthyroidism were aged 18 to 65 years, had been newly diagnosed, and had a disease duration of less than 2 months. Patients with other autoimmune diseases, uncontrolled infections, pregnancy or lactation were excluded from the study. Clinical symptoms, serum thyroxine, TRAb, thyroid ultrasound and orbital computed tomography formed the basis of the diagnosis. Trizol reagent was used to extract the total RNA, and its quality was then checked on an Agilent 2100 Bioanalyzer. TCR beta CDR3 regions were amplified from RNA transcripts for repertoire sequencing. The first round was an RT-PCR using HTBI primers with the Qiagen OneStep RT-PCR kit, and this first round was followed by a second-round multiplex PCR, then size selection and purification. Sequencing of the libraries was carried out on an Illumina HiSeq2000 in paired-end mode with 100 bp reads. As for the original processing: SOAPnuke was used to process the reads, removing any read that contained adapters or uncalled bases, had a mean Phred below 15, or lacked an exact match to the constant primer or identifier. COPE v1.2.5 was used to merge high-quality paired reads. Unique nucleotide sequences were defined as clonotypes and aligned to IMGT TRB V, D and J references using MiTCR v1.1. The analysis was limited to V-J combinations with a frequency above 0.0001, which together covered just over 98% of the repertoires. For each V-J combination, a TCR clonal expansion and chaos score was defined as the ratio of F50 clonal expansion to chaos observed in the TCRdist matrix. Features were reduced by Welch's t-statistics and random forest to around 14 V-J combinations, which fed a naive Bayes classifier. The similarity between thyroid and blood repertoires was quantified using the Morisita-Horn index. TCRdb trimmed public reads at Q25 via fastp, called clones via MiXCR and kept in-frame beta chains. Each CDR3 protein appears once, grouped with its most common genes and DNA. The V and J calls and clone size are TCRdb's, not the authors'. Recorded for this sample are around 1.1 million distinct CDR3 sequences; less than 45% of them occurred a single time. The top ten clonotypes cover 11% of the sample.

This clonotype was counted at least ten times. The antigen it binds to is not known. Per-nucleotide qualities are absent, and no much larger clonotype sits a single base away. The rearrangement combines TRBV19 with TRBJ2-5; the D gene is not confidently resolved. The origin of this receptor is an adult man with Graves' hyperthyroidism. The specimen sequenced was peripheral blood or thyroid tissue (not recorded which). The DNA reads TGTGCCAGTAGTTCAGCCCCGGACGCCCTGAGAGAGACCCAGTACTTC. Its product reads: CASSSAPDALRETQYF.